This TCR beta chain was captured in a study of response to subunit inactivated influenza vaccine. Germline CDR1 SEHNR, CDR2 FQNEAQ (reference sequence). This CDR3 comprises 15 residues. Trimming at V came to 4 bases and at J to 2 bases, leaving 8 bases not matched to a gene. MiXCR was run by TCRdb on the RT-PCR reads, yielding one entry per CDR3 protein. The sample lists 590,000 or so distinct CDR3 sequences; around 15% were seen once. Overall study findings and caveats: It was the authors' suggestion that each seasonal influenza vaccination recruits few new T cells.

Comments on this clonotype: The antigen remains unidentified.

Here the sequenced sample was PBMCs from blood, taken approximately 15 days before vaccination. This receptor was identified in a man aged 50-60 years who received an inactivated influenza vaccine. V and J are TRBV7-9 and TRBJ2-7; 7 bases match TRBD1. The DNA of the CDR3 is TGTGCCAGCAGCTCCCGGGACAGCCAGCCCTACGAGCAGTACTTC. Translation: CASSSRDSQPYEQYF.